The entry below describes one TCR beta chain. Germline CDR1 SGHDN, CDR2 FVKESK. The CDR3 covers 14 residues. Trimming removed 4 bases from V and 0 bases from J, with 9 bases in between. The data derive from a study of blood T cell repertoires in COVID-19. At the level of the study: Both acute and convalescent COVID-19 samples were obtained from the United States, Italy and Spain. From T cells, B-cell-depleted T cells, or PBMCs came the material, which was cDNA or gDNA.

The authors' processing: Using reference gene primer amplification, nucleated cell counts were estimated. Data came from immunoSEQ multiplex PCR; TCRdb stores just in-frame clones and leaves some out. V, J and clone size were drawn from that table, and D and trimming were deduced from the DNA. The sample holds over 80,000 clones; about 88% are singletons and the top ten take approximately 1.2%. The source of this sequence is a man aged 80 or over with active or convalescent COVID-19. The chain recombines TRBV14 with TRBJ1-1, with a weak D call TRBD1 (5 bases). The sample consisted of peripheral blood. In DNA form, the CDR3 reads TGTGCCAGCAGCCGGGGGGGTCTGAACACTGAAGCTTTCTTT. This encodes CASSRGGLNTEAFF.